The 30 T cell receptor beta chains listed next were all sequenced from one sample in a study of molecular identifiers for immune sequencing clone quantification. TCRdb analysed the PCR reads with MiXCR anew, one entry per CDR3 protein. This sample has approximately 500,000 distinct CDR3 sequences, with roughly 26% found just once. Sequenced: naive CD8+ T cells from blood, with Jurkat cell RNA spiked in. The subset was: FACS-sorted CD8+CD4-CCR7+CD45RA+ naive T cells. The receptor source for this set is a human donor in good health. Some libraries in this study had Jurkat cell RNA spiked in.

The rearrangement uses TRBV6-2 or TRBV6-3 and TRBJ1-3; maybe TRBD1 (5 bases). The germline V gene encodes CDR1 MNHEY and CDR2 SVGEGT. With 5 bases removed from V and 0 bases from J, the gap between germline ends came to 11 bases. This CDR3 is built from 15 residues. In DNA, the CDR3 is TGTGCCAGCAGTCCACGGACAAGCTCTGGAAACACCATATATTTT. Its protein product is CASSPRTSSGNTIYF.

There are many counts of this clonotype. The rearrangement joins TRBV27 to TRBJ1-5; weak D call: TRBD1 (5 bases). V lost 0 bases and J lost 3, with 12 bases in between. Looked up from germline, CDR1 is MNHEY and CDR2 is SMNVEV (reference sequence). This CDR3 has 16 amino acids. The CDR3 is CASSLSGRQFNQPQHF. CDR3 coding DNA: TGTGCCAGCAGTTTATCCGGCCGACAGTTCAATCAGCCCCAGCATTTT.

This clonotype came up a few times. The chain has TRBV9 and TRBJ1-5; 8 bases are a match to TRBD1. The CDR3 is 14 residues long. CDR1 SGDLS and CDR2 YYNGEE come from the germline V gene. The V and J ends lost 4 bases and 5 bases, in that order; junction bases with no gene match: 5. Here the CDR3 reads CASSPTGADQPQHF. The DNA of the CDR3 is TGTGCCAGCAGCCCGACAGGGGCGGATCAGCCCCAGCATTTT.

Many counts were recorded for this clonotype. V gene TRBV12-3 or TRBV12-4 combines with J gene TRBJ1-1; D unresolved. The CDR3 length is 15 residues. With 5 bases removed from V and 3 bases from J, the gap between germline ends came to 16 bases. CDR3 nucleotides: TGTGCCAGCAGTCCCGCTGACCTGAGGGACACTGAAGCTTTCTTT. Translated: CASSPADLRDTEAFF.

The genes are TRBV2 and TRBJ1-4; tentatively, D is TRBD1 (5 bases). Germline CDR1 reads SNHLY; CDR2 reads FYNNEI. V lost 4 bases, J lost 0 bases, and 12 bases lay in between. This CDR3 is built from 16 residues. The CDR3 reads CASSGTRISTNEKLFF. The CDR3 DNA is TGTGCCAGCAGTGGGACACGTATCTCAACTAATGAAAAACTGTTTTTT. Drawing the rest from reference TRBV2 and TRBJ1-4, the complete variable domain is EPEVTQTPSHQVTQMGQEVILRCVPISNHLYFYWYRQILGQKVEFLVSFYNNEISEKSEIFDDQFSVERPDGSNFTLKIRSTKLEDSAMYFCASSGTRISTNEKLFFGSGTQLSVL.

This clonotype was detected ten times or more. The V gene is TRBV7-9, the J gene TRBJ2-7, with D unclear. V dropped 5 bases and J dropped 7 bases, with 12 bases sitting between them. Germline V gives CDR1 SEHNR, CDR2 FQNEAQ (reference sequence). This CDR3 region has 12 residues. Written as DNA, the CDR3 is TGTGCCAGCAGCCAGAGACCCGGGGAGCAGTACTTC. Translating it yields CASSQRPGEQYF.

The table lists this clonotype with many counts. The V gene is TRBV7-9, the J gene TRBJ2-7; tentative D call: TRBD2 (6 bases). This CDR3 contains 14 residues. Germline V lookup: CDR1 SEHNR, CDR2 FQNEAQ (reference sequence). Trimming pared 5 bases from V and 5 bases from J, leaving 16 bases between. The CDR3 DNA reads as TGTGCCAGCAGCCCGACTAGGACTGGGGACGAGCAGTACTTC. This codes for CASSPTRTGDEQYF.

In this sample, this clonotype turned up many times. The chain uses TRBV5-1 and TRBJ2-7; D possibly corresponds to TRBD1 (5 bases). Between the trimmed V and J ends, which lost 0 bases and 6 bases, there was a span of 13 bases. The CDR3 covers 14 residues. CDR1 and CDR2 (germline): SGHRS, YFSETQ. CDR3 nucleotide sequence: TGCGCCAGCAGCTTGGGGTGGGGCCTTGTCGAGCAGTACTTC. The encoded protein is CASSLGWGLVEQYF.

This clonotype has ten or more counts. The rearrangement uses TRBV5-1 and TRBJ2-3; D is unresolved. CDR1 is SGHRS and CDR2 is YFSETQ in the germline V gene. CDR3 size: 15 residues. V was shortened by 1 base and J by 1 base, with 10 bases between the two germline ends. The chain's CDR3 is CASSLTRSRTDTQYF. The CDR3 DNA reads TGCGCCAGCAGCTTGACGCGGTCCCGCACAGATACGCAGTATTTT.

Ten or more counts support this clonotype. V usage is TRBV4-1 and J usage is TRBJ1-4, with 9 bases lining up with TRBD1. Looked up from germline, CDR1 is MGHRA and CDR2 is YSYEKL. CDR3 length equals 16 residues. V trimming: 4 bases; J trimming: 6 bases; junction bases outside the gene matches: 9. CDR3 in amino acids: CASSLWPRDRDEKLFF. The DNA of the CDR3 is TGCGCCAGCAGCCTATGGCCGAGGGACAGGGATGAAAAACTGTTTTTT.

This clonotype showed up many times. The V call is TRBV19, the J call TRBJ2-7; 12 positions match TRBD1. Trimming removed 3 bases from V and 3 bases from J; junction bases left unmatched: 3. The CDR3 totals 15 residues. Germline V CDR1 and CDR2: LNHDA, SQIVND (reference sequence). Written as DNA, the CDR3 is TGTGCCAGTAGTATCCGGGACAGGGGGCACTACGAGCAGTACTTC. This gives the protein CASSIRDRGHYEQYF.

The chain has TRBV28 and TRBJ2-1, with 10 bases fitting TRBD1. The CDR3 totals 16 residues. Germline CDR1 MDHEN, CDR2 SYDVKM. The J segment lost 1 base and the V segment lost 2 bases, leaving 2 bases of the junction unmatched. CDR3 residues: CASSLRTGGSYNEQFF. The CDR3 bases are TGTGCCAGCAGTTTAAGGACAGGGGGGTCCTACAATGAGCAGTTCTTC.

CDR3 DNA sequence: TGTGCCAGCTCCTCATTTTCGACAACGTCCCTCGAGCAGTACTTC. Encoded protein: CASSSFSTTSLEQYF. This sequence joins TRBV27 and TRBJ2-7; D call uncertain. Looked up from germline, CDR1 is MNHEY and CDR2 is SMNVEV (reference sequence). The CDR3 length is 15 residues. The V end lost 8 bases, the J end lost 6 bases, and 23 bases lay between the germline ends.

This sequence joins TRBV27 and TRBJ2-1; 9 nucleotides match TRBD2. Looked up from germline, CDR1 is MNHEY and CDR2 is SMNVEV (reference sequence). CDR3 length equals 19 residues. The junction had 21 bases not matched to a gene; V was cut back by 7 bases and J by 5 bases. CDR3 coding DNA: TGTGCCAGCACCGAAACGCCCGCGGCGGGACTAGCCTTCCACAATGAGCAGTTCTTC. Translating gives CASTETPAAGLAFHNEQFF.

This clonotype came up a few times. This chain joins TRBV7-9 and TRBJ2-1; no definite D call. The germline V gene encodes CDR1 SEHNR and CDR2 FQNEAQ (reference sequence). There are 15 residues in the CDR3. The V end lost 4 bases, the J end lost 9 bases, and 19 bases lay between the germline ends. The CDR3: CASSSNDNSDLEQFF. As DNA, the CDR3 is TGTGCCAGCAGCTCCAACGATAACAGTGATCTTGAGCAGTTCTTC.

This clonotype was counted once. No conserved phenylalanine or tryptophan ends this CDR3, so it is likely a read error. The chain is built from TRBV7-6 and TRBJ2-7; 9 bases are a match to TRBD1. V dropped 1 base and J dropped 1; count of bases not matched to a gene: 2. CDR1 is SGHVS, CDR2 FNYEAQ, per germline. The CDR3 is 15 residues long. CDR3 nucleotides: TGTGCCAGCAGCTTAGAGGGACAGGGATCCTACGAGCAGTACTCC. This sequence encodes CASSLEGQGSYEQYS.

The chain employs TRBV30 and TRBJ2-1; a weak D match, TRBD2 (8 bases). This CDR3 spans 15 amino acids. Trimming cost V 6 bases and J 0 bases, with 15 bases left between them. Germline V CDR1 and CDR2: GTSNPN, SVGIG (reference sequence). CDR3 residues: CACSGTASSYNEQFF. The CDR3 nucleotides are TGTGCCTGTAGCGGGACAGCAAGCTCCTACAATGAGCAGTTCTTC.

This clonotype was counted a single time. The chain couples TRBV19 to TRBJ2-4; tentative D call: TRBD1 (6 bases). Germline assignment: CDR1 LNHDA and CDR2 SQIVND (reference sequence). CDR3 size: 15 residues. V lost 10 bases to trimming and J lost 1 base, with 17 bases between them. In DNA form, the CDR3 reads TGTGCCACTCGAACAGGGACCAGGGCCAAAAACATTCAGTACTTC. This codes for CATRTGTRAKNIQYF. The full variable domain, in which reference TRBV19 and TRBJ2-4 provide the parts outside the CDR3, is DGGITQSPKYLFRKEGQNVTLSCEQNLNHDAMYWYRQDPGQGLRLIYYSQIVNDFQKGDIAEGYSVSREKKESFPLTVTSAQKNPTAFYLCATRTGTRAKNIQYFGAGTRLSVL.

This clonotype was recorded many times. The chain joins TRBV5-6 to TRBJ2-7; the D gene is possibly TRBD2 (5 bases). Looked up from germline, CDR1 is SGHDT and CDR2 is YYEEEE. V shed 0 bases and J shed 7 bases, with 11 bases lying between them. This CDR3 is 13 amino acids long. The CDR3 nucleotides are TGTGCCAGCAGCTTGGGTGGCGGGTTTGAGCAGTACTTC. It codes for CASSLGGGFEQYF. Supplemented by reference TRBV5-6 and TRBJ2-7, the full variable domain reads DAGVTQSPTHLIKTRGQQVTLRCSPKSGHDTVSWYQQALGQGPQFIFQYYEEEERQRGNFPDRFSGHQFPNYSSELNVNALLLGDSALYLCASSLGGGFEQYFGPGTRLTVT.

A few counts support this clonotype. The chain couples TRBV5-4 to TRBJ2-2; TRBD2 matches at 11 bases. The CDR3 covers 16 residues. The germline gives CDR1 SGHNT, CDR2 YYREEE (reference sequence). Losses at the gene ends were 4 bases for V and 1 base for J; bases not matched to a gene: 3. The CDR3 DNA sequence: TGTGCCAGCAGCGCCGGACTAGCGGGGAACACCGGGGAGCTGTTTTTT. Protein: CASSAGLAGNTGELFF.

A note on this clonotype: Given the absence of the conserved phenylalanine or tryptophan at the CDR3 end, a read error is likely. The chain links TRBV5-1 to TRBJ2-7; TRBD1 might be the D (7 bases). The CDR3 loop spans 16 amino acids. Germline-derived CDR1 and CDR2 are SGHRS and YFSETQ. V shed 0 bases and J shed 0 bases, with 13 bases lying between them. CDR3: CASSLGGDSPSYEQYL. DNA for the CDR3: TGCGCCAGCAGCTTGGGGGGGGACAGTCCCTCCTACGAGCAGTACCTC.

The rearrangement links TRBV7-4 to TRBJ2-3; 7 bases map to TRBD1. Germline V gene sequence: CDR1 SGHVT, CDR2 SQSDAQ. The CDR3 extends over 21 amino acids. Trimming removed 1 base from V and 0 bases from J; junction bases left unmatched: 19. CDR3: CASSLGKGAPRPRDSTDTQYF. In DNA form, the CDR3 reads TGTGCCAGCAGCTTAGGGAAGGGGGCTCCAAGACCGAGAGATAGCACAGATACGCAGTATTTT. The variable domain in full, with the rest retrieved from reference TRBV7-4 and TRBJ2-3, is GAGVSQSPRYKVAKRGRDVALRCDSISGHVTLYWYRQTLGQGSEVLTYSQSDAQRDKSGRPSGRFSAERPERSVSTLKIQRTEQGDSAVYLCASSLGKGAPRPRDSTDTQYFGPGTRLTVL.

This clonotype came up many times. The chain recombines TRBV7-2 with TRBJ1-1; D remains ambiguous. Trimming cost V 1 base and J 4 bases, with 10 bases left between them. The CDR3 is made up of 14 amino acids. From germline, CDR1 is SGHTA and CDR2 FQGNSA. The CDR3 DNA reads TGTGCCAGCAGCTTAGGATTGGGTTCCACTGAAGCTTTCTTT. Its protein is CASSLGLGSTEAFF.

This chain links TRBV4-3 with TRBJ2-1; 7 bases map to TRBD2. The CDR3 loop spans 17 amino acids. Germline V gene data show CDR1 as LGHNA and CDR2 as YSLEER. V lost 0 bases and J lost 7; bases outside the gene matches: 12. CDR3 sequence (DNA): TGCGCCAGCAGCCAAGATAAAGCGGGACCGCAGTTTAATGAGCAGTTCTTC. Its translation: CASSQDKAGPQFNEQFF.

The DNA for the CDR3 is TGCAGTGCTCAACCTCTCGGGACTAGCGGGGGGGCTTTGGCGAATGAGCAGTTCTTC. As protein: CSAQPLGTSGGALANEQFF. The chain uses TRBV20-1 and TRBJ2-1; 16 positions agree with TRBD2. V dropped 5 bases and J dropped 7; count of bases not matched to a gene: 17. This CDR3 spans 19 amino acids. The germline CDR1 and CDR2 sequences are DFQATT and SNEGSKA (reference sequence).

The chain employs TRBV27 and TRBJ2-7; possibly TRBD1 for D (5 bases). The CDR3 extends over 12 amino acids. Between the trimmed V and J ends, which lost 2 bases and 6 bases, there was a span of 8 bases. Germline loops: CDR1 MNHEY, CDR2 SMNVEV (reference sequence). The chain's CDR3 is CASSLPGAEQYF. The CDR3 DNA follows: TGTGCCAGCAGTTTACCTGGGGCCGAGCAGTACTTC.

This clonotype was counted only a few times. Here the CDR3 reads CASSQEGPWGIVVTDTQYF. CDR3 DNA sequence: TGCGCCAGCAGCCAAGAAGGACCGTGGGGCATCGTTGTCACAGATACGCAGTATTTT. This sequence joins TRBV4-1 and TRBJ2-3; TRBD1 might be the D (5 bases). CDR1 is MGHRA and CDR2 is YSYEKL in the germline V gene. V shed 0 bases and J shed 2 bases, with 21 bases lying between them. The CDR3 loop spans 19 amino acids.

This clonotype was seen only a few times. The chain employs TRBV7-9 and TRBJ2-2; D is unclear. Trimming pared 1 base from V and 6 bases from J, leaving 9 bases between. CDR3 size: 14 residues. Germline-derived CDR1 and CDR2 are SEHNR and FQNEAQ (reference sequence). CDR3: CASSLDSGSGELFF. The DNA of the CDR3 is TGTGCCAGCAGCTTAGATTCTGGGTCCGGGGAGCTGTTTTTT.

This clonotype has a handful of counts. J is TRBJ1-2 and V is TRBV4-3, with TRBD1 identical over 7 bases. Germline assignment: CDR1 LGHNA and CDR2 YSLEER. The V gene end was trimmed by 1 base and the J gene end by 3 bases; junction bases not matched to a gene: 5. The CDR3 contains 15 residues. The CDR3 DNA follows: TGCGCCAGCAGCCAAGTGGGCACAGGGGACTATGGCTACACCTTC. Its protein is CASSQVGTGDYGYTF.

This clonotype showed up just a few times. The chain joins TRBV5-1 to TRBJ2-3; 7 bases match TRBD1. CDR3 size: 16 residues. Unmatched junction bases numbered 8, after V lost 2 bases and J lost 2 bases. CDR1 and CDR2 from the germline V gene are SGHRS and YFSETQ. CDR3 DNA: TGCGCCAGCAGCTTCTCATCCGGGACAGACACAGATACGCAGTATTTT. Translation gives CASSFSSGTDTDTQYF.